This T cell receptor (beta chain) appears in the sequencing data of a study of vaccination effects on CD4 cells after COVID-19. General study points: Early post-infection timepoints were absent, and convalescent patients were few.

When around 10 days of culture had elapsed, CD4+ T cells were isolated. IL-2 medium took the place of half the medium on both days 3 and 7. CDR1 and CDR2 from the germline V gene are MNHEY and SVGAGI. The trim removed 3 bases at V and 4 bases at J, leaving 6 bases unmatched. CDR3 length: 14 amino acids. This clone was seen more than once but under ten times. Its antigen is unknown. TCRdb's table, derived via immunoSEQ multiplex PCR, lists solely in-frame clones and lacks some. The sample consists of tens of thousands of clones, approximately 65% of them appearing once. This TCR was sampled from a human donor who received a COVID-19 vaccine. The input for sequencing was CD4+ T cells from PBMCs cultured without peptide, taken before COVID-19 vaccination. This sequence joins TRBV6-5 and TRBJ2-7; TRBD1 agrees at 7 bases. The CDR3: CASSYRAGGYEQYF. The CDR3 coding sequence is TGTGCCAGCAGTTATAGAGCAGGGGGATACGAGCAGTACTTC.